This T cell receptor beta chain was observed in a study of cytomegalovirus exposure and HLA in healthy donors. About the study: Later, an analysis reported that the roughly 120 validation repertoires had used the same platform as the roughly 660 first-cohort repertoires.

Profiled with immunoSEQ multiplex PCR; TCRdb holds only in-frame clones, not every one. The sample includes around 150,000 clones, roughly 89% of them seen just once. V gave up 5 bases and J gave up 5 bases; unmatched junction bases: 7. CDR1 and CDR2 from the germline V gene are KGHSH and LQKENI. The CDR3 loop spans 14 amino acids. Findings and caveats of the study: Generally TCR sequences proved uncommon, though certain public TCRs appeared in numerous donors.

This clone was found a few times. Its antigen is unidentified. This sequence was found in a woman aged 18-29 years in good health and CMV-seropositive. Sequenced input: PBMCs. This rearrangement joins TRBV18 to TRBJ2-7, with TRBD2 matching over 9 bases. CDR3 DNA: TGTGCCAGCTCATTGGCGGGAGGGCCCGACGAGCAGTACTTC. This translates into CASSLAGGPDEQYF.